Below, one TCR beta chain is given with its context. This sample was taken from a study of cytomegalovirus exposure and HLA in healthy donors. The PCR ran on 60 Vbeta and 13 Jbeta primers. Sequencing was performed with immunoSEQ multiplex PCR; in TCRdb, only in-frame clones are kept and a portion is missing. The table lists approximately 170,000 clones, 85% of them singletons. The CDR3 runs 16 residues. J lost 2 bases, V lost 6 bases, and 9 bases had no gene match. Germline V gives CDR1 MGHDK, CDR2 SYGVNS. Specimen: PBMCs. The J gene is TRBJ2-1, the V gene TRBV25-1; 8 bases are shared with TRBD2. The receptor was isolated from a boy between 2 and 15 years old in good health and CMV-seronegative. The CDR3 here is CASSNSGLAAYNEQFF. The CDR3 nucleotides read TGTGCCAGCAGCAACTCCGGACTAGCCGCCTACAATGAGCAGTTCTTC.